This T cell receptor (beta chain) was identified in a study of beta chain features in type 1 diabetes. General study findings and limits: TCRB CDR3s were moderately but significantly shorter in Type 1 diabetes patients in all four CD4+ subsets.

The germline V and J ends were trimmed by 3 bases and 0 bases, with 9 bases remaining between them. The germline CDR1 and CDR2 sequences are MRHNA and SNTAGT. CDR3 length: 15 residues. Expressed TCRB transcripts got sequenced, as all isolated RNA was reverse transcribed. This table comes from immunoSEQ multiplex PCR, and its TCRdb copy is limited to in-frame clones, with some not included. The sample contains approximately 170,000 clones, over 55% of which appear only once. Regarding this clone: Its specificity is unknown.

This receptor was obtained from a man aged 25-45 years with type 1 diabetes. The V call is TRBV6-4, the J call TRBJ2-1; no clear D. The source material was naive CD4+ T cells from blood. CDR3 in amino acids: CASSEDPSSYNEQFF. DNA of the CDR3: TGTGCCAGCAGTGAAGACCCGAGCTCCTACAATGAGCAGTTCTTC.